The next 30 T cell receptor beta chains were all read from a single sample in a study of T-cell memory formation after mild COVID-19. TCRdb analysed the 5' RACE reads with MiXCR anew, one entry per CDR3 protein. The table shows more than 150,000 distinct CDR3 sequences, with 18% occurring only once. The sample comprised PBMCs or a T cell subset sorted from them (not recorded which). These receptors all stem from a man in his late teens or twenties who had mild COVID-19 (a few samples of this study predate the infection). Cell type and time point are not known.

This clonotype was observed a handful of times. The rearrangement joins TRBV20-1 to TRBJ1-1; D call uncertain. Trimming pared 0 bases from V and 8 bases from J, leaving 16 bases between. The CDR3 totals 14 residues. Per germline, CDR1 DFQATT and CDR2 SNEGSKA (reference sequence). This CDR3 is CSARDLRLLAEAFF. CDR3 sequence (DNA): TGCAGTGCTAGAGATCTACGACTGCTAGCAGAAGCTTTCTTT.

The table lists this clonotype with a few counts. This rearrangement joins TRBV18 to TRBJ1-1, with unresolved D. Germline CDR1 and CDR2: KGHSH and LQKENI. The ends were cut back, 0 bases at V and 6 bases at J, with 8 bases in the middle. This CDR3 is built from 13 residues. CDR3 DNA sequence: TGTGCCAGCTCACCACCGTCCAGCTCTGAAGCTTTCTTT. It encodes CASSPPSSSEAFF.

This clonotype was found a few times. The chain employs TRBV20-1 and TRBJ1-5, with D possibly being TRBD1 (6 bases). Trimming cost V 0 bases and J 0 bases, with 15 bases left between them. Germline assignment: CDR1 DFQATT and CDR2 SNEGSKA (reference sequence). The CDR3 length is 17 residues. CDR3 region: CSARDMRGAYSNQPQHF. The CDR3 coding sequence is TGCAGTGCTAGAGATATGAGGGGGGCATATAGCAATCAGCCCCAGCATTTT.

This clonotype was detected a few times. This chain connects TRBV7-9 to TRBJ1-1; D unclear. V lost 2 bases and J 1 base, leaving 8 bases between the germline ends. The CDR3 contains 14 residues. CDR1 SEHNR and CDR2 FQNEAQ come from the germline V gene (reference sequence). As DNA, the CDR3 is TGTGCCAGCAGCTTACAACAGTCGAACACTGAAGCTTTCTTT. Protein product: CASSLQQSNTEAFF.

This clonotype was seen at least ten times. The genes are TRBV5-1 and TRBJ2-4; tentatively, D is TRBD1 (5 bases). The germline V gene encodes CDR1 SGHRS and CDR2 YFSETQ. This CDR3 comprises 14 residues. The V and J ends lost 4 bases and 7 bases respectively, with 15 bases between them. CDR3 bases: TGCGCCAGCAGCAGCGCCAGGGATTCCAACATTCAGTACTTC. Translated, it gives CASSSARDSNIQYF. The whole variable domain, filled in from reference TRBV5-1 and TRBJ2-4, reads KAGVTQTPRYLIKTRGQQVTLSCSPISGHRSVSWYQQTPGQGLQFLFEYFSETQRNKGNFPGRFSGRQFSNSRSEMNVSTLELGDSALYLCASSSARDSNIQYFGAGTRLSVL.

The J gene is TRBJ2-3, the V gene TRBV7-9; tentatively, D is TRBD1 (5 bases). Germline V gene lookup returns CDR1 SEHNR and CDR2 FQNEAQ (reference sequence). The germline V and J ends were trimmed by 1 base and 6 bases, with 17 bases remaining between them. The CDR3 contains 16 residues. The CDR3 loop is CASSLGVGLVTDTQYF. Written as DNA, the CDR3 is TGTGCCAGCAGCTTAGGAGTGGGGCTAGTCACGGATACGCAGTATTTT.

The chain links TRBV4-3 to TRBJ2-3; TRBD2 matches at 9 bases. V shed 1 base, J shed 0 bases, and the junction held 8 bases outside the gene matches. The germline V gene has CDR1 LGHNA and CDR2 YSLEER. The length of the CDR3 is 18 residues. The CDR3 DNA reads TGCGCCAGCAGCCAAGCCCCCCAGCGGGGGGTCAGCACAGATACGCAGTATTTT. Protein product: CASSQAPQRGVSTDTQYF.

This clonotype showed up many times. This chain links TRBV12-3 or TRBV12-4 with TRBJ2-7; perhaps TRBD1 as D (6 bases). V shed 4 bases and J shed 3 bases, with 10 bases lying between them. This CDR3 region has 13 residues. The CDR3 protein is CASSWEGGYEQYF. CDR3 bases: TGTGCCAGCAGTTGGGAAGGGGGCTACGAGCAGTACTTC.

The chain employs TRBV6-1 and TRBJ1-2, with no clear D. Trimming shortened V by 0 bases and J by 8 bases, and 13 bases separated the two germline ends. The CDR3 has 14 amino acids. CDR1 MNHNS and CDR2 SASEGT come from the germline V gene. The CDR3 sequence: CASSEAASNHGYTF. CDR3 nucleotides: TGTGCCAGCAGTGAAGCGGCCTCCAATCACGGCTACACCTTC.

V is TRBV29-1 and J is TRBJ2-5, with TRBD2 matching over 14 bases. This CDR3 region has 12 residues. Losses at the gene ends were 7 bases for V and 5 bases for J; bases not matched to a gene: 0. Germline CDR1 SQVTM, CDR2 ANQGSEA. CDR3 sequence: CSGLAGGETQYF. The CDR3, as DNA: TGCAGCGGACTAGCGGGGGGGGAGACCCAGTACTTC.

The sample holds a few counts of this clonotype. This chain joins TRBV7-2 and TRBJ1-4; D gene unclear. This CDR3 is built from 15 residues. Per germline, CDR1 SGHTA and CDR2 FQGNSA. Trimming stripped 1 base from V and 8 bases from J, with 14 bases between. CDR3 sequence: CASSLGVGGTEKLFF. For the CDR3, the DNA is TGTGCCAGCAGCTTAGGGGTGGGTGGCACCGAAAAACTGTTTTTT.

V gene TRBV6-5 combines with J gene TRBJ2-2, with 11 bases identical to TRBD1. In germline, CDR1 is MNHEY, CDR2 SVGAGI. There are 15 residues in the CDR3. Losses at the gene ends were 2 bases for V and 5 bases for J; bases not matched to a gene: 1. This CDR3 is CASSYRDRGTGELFF. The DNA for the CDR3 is TGTGCCAGCAGTTACCGGGACAGGGGGACCGGGGAGCTGTTTTTT.

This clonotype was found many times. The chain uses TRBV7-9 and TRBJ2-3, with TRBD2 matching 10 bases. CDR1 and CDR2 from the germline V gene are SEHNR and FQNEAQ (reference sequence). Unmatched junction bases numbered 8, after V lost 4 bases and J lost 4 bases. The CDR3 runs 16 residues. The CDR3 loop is CASSSAIAGGSDTQYF. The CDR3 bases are TGTGCCAGCAGCTCGGCTATAGCGGGGGGCTCAGATACGCAGTATTTT.

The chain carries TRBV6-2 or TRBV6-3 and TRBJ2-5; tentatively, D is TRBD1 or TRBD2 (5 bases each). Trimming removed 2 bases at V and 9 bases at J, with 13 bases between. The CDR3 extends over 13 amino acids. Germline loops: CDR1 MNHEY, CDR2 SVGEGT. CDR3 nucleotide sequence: TGTGCCAGCAGTTACATCAGGGCCGGGGCCCAGTACTTC. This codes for CASSYIRAGAQYF.

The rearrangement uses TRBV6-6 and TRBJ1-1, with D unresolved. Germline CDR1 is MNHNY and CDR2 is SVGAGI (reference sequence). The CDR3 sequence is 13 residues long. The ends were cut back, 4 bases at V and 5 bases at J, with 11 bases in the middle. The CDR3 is CASSFQTGTEAFF. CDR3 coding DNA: TGTGCCAGCAGTTTTCAAACGGGGACTGAAGCTTTCTTT.

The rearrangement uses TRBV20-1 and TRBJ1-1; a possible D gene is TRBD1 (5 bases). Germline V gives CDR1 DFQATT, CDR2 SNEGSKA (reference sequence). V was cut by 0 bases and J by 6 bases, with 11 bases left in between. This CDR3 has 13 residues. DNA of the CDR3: TGCAGTGCTAGAGAAGGGGCGGGGGCTGAAGCTTTCTTT. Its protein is CSAREGAGAEAFF.

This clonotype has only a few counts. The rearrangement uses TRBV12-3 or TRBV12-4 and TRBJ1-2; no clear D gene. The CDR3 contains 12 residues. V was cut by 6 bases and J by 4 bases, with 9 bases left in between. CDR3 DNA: TGTGCCAGCAGCCCGGGAGGCTATGGCTACACCTTC. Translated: CASSPGGYGYTF.

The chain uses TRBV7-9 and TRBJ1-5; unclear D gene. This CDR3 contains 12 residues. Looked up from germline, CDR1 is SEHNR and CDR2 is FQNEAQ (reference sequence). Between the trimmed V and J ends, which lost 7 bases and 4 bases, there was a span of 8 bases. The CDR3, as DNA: TGTGCCAGCACGAAAGGGAATCAGCCCCAGCATTTT. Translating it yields CASTKGNQPQHF. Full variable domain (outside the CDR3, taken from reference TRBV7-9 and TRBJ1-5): DTGVSQNPRHKITKRGQNVTFRCDPISEHNRLYWYRQTLGQGPEFLTYFQNEAQLEKSRLLSDRFSAERPKGSFSTLEIQRTEQGDSAMYLCASTKGNQPQHFGDGTRLSIL.

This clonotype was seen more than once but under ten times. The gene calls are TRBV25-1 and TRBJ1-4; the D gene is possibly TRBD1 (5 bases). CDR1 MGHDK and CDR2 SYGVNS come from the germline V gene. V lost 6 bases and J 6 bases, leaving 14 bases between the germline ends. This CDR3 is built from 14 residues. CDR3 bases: TGTGCCAGCAGAGACGGGACGCGGGATGAAAAACTGTTTTTT. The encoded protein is CASRDGTRDEKLFF.

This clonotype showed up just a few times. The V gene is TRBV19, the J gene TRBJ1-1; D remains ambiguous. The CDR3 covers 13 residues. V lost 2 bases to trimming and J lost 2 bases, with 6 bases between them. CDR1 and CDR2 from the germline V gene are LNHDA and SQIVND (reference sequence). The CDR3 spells CASSIQQNTEAFF. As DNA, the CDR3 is TGTGCCAGTAGTATACAGCAAAACACTGAAGCTTTCTTT.

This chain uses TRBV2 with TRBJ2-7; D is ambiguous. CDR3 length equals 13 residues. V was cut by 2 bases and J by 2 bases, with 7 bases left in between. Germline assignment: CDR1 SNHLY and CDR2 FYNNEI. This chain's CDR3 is CASSEQLPYEQYF. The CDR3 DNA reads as TGTGCCAGCAGTGAACAGCTCCCCTACGAGCAGTACTTC.

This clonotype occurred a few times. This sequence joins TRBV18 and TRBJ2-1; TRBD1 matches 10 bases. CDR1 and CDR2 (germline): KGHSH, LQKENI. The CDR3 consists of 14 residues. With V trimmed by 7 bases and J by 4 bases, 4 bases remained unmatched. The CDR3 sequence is CASLLDRGYNEQFF. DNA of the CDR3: TGTGCCAGCTTACTGGACAGGGGGTACAATGAGCAGTTCTTC.

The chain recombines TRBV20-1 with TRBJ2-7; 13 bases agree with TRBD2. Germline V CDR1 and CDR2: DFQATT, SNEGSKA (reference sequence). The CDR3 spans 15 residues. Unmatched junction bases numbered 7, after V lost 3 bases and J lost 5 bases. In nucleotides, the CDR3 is TGCAGTGCTAGGCGACTAGCGGGGGGCTTCGACGAGCAGTACTTC. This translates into CSARRLAGGFDEQYF.

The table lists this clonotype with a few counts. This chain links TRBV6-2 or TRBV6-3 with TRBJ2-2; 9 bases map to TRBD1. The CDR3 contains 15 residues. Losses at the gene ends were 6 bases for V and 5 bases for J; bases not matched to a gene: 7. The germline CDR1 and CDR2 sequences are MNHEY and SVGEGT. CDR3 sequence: CASRQQGAGTGELFF. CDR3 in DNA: TGTGCCAGCAGGCAACAGGGGGCAGGAACCGGGGAGCTGTTTTTT.

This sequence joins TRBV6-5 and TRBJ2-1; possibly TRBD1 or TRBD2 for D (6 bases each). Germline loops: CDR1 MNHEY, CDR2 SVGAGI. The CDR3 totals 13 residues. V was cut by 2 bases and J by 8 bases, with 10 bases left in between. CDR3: CASSYNREDEQFF. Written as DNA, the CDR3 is TGTGCCAGCAGTTACAACAGGGAGGATGAGCAGTTCTTC.

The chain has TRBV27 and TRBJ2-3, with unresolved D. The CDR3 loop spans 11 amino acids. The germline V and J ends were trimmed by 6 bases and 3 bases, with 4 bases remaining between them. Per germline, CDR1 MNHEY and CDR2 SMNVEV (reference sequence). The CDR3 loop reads CASSNTDTQYF. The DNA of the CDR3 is TGTGCCAGCAGCAATACAGATACGCAGTATTTT.

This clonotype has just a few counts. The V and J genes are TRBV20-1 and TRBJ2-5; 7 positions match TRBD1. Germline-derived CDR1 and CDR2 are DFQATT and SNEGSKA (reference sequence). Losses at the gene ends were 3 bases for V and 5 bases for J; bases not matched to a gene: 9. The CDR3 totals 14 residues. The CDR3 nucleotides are TGCAGTGCTAGGGACCGACAGGGTCGGGAGACCCAGTACTTC. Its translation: CSARDRQGRETQYF.

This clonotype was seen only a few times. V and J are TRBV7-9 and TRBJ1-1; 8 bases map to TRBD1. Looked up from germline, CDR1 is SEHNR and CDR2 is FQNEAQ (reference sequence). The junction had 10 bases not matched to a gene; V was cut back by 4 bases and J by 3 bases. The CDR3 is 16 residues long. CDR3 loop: CASSSPRTGLDTEAFF. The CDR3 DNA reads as TGTGCCAGCAGCTCACCGCGGACAGGGCTCGACACTGAAGCTTTCTTT.

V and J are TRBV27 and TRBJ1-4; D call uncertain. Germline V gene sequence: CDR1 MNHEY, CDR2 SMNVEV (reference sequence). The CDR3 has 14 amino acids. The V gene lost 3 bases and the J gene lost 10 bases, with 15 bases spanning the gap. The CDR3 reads CASSLSGFTRKLFF. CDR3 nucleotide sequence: TGTGCCAGCAGTTTGTCGGGGTTCACCAGAAAACTGTTTTTT.

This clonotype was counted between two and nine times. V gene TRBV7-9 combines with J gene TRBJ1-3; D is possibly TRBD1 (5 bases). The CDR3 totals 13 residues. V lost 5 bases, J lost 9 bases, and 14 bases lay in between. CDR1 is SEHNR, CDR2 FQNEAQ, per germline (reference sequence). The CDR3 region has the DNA TGTGCCAGCAGCGCCTTCTCGGGGCCCACCATATATTTT. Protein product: CASSAFSGPTIYF.